One sample yielded the 19 T cell receptor beta chains listed below, sequenced in a study of blood T cell repertoires in COVID-19. TCRdb keeps only in-frame clones here, not all; method: immunoSEQ multiplex PCR. The profile shows 200,000 to 250,000 clones, around 89% of them singletons. The sample consisted of peripheral blood. The receptors come from a woman aged 40 to 49 with acute or convalescent COVID-19.

The gene calls are TRBV6-1 and TRBJ1-1; the match to TRBD1 covers 9 bases. The CDR3 runs to 15 residues. CDR1 and CDR2 (germline): MNHNS, SASEGT. V lost 3 bases to trimming and J lost 7 bases; unmatched junction nucleotides: 9. CDR3 nucleotides: TGTGCCAGCAGTGAGGGGGACAGGGTTTGGGATGAAGCTTTCTTT. Translated, it gives CASSEGDRVWDEAFF.

The V gene is TRBV7-9, the J gene TRBJ2-5; D possibly corresponds to TRBD2 (6 bases). Per germline, CDR1 SEHNR and CDR2 FQNEAQ (reference sequence). The CDR3 runs to 14 residues. V lost 6 bases to trimming and J lost 3 bases, with 14 bases between them. The CDR3 loop reads CASRTRGGKETQYF. CDR3 bases: TGTGCCAGCAGGACAAGGGGAGGAAAAGAGACCCAGTACTTC.

CDR3 coding DNA: TGTGCCAGCAGCCTTTTGGGGGCTGGTAACTATGGCTACACCTTC. This codes for CASSLLGAGNYGYTF. This sequence joins TRBV3-1 (or the pseudogene TRBV3-2) and TRBJ1-2; D perhaps matches TRBD1 (6 bases). Germline CDR1 LGHDT, CDR2 YNNKEL (reference sequence). With 4 bases removed from V and 1 base from J, the gap between germline ends came to 13 bases. The CDR3 extends over 15 amino acids.

The sample holds a few counts of this clone. The V call is TRBV4-1, the J call TRBJ1-3, with D maybe TRBD1 (6 bases). Germline V lookup: CDR1 MGHRA, CDR2 YSYEKL. The germline V and J ends were trimmed by 4 bases and 0 bases, with 10 bases remaining between them. The CDR3 extends over 15 amino acids. The CDR3 loop reads CASSRRQVSGNTIYF. The CDR3 nucleotides are TGCGCCAGCAGCCGTCGACAGGTCTCTGGAAACACCATATATTTT.

The chain joins TRBV6-2 or TRBV6-3 to TRBJ2-2, with unresolved D. CDR3 length equals 17 residues. CDR1 and CDR2 from the germline V gene are MNHEY and SVGEGT. V shed 2 bases and J shed 6 bases, with 19 bases lying between them. This CDR3 reads CASSYPFNSLSAGELFF. In nucleotides, the CDR3 is TGTGCCAGCAGTTACCCTTTTAACAGTCTTTCGGCCGGGGAGCTGTTTTTT.

This clone was observed a handful of times. The chain uses TRBV10-3 and TRBJ1-3; 9 bases fit TRBD1. The CDR3 covers 14 residues. Trimming took 6 bases from V and 4 from J; bases not matched to a gene: 4. Germline V lookup: CDR1 ENHRY, CDR2 SYGVKD. The CDR3 loop is CAIRGQGDGNTIYF. The CDR3 DNA reads as TGTGCCATCAGGGGACAGGGCGACGGAAACACCATATATTTT.

CDR3 bases: TGTGCCAGCAGACTAGCGGGGGGTAGCCCCGGGGAGCTGTTTTTT. This codes for CASRLAGGSPGELFF. The rearrangement links TRBV5-6 to TRBJ2-2; 12 bases map to TRBD2. The V gene end was trimmed by 5 bases and the J gene end by 6 bases; junction bases not matched to a gene: 5. The CDR3 is 15 residues long. CDR1 and CDR2 from the germline V gene are SGHDT and YYEEEE.

This chain connects TRBV2 to TRBJ1-2; D is ambiguous. Germline V gives CDR1 SNHLY, CDR2 FYNNEI. This CDR3 spans 13 amino acids. Trimming cost V 2 bases and J 8 bases, with 12 bases left between them. In nucleotides, the CDR3 is TGTGCCAGCAGTGAAACGCGGGTGAAGGGCTACACCTTC. This sequence encodes CASSETRVKGYTF.

The V gene is TRBV7-3, the J gene TRBJ1-2; the D is unclear. The V gene lost 3 bases and the J gene lost 2 bases, with 7 bases spanning the gap. Germline V lookup: CDR1 SGHTA, CDR2 FQGTGA. The CDR3 length is 13 residues. This CDR3 is CASSLAGNYGYTF. CDR3 nucleotides: TGTGCCAGCAGCTTGGCCGGGAACTATGGCTACACCTTC.

Written as DNA, the CDR3 is TGTGCCAGCAGTGACTTATACCGGGGGGGCCGAACAGATACGCAGTATTTT. Translated: CASSDLYRGGRTDTQYF. This rearrangement joins TRBV28 to TRBJ2-3; TRBD2 matches 8 bases. CDR1 and CDR2 (germline): MDHEN, SYDVKM. The trim removed 5 bases at V and 3 bases at J, leaving 13 bases unmatched. This CDR3 spans 17 amino acids.

The rearrangement uses TRBV24-1 and TRBJ2-2, with TRBD2 matching over 15 bases. CDR1 and CDR2 (germline): KGHDR, SFDVKD. Trimming cost V 3 bases and J 7 bases; bases outside gene matches: 5. The CDR3 is 17 residues long. The chain's CDR3 is CATSDGLAGGPNGELFF. The CDR3 coding sequence is TGTGCCACCAGTGATGGACTAGCGGGGGGGCCGAACGGGGAGCTGTTTTTT.

The chain links TRBV12-5 to TRBJ1-2; a weak D match, TRBD1 (5 bases). There are 13 residues in the CDR3. V was pared by 0 bases and J by 5 bases, with 7 bases between. CDR1 and CDR2 from the germline V gene are LGHNT and FRNRAP. Written as DNA, the CDR3 is TGTGCTAGTGGTTTGGTCCCAGGGTATGGCTACACCTTC. Protein sequence: CASGLVPGYGYTF.

CDR3 residues: CASSLTGVGKRYTF. CDR3 bases: TGTGCCAGCAGCTTAACAGGGGTTGGGAAAAGGTACACCTTC. The chain has TRBV6-5 and TRBJ1-2; 7 positions match TRBD1. V shed 6 bases and J 11 bases; nucleotides not matched to a gene: 15. This CDR3 has 14 amino acids. Per germline, CDR1 MNHEY and CDR2 SVGAGI.

The chain has TRBV5-6 and TRBJ2-5, with 7 bases aligning to TRBD1. Germline V gene data show CDR1 as SGHDT and CDR2 as YYEEEE. After removal of 0 bases from V and 2 bases from J, the junction contained 1 base not matched to a gene. The CDR3 has 14 amino acids. CDR3 sequence (DNA): TGTGCCAGCAGCTTGGGACAGGGACAAGAGACCCAGTACTTC. Protein product: CASSLGQGQETQYF.

The gene calls are TRBV5-6 and TRBJ2-5; D unclear. The germline gives CDR1 SGHDT, CDR2 YYEEEE. Between the trimmed V and J ends, which lost 2 bases and 5 bases, there was a span of 10 bases. This CDR3 contains 13 residues. In nucleotides, the CDR3 is TGTGCCAGCAGCTTAGGCACGGAGGAGACCCAGTACTTC. Translating gives CASSLGTEETQYF.

This CDR3 is CASSEQGHEQYV. As DNA, the CDR3 is TGCGCCAGCAGTGAGCAGGGCCACGAGCAGTACGTC. J is TRBJ2-7 and V is TRBV10-2; D is perhaps TRBD1 (5 bases). The V gene's germline CDR1 is WSHSY and CDR2 SAAADI. The CDR3 runs to 12 residues. Trimming cost V 2 bases and J 5 bases, with 7 bases left between them.

The chain carries TRBV28 and TRBJ1-5, with D tentatively TRBD1 (5 bases). V was pared by 3 bases and J by 4 bases, with 7 bases between. The germline gives CDR1 MDHEN, CDR2 SYDVKM. The CDR3 extends over 13 amino acids. The chain's CDR3 is CASSLQGNQPQHF. In DNA form, the CDR3 reads TGTGCCAGCAGTTTGCAGGGAAATCAGCCCCAGCATTTT.

The rearrangement links TRBV10-1 to TRBJ2-7, with TRBD1 matching over 11 bases. CDR3 length: 17 amino acids. V was pared by 6 bases and J by 6 bases, with 16 bases of the junction left unmatched. From germline, CDR1 is WNHNN and CDR2 SYGVQD (reference sequence). CDR3 amino acids: CASRLIWPGQGVGEQYV. CDR3 in DNA: TGCGCCAGCAGACTAATATGGCCGGGACAGGGGGTTGGCGAGCAGTACGTC.

This clone was seen more than once but under ten times. This chain uses TRBV5-1 with TRBJ2-2; 9 nucleotides agree with TRBD2. This CDR3 contains 15 residues. Germline CDR1 is SGHRS and CDR2 is YFSETQ. The junction had 5 bases not matched to a gene; V was cut back by 2 bases and J by 6 bases. CDR3 sequence: CASSFLAGGAGELFF. The CDR3 nucleotides read TGCGCCAGCAGCTTCCTGGCGGGGGGGGCCGGGGAGCTGTTTTTT. Supplemented by reference TRBV5-1 and TRBJ2-2, the full variable domain reads KAGVTQTPRYLIKTRGQQVTLSCSPISGHRSVSWYQQTPGQGLQFLFEYFSETQRNKGNFPGRFSGRQFSNSRSEMNVSTLELGDSALYLCASSFLAGGAGELFFGEGSRLTVL.